Reported below is one T cell receptor (beta chain). Cohort 3 recovered donors had two negative PCRs, clearance, or symptom resolution. This record comes from a study of blood T cell repertoires in COVID-19. Clones were read by immunoSEQ multiplex PCR, and TCRdb kept only the in-frame ones, dropping some. The repertoire holds under 200,000 clones, approximately 83% seen once, with 13% in the top ten. The V gene's germline CDR1 is LGHNA and CDR2 YNFKEQ. The V end lost 3 bases, the J end lost 0 bases, and 9 bases lay between the germline ends. The CDR3 loop spans 16 amino acids. This chain connects TRBV4-2 to TRBJ2-6; no clear D. Input material: PBMCs or T cells enriched from blood (not recorded which). The origin of this receptor is a woman aged 60-70 years who had recovered from COVID-19. CDR3 sequence reads: CASSQVTFSGANVLTF. Written as DNA, the CDR3 is TGTGCCAGCAGCCAGGTAACATTCTCTGGGGCCAACGTCCTGACTTTC.